The rows below give T cell receptor beta chains drawn from one sample of a study of graft-versus-host responses after intestinal transplantation. For these TCRs, the target antigens are not known. Generated by immunoSEQ multiplex PCR, the TCRdb table keeps only in-frame clones and is missing some. The data hold 100,000 to 120,000 clones, with 90% to 95% observed a single time. This specimen consisted of unstimulated CD8+ T cells sorted from spleen or lymph node cells, obtained before intestinal transplant. The source is a human donor who received an intestinal transplant. Each CDR3 is given with its conserved first and last residue. The D gene is left open where the match is weak.

J,V,D,CDR3
TRBJ2-5,TRBV10-2,-,CASTLTPRETQYF
TRBJ2-1,TRBV9,TRBD2,CASSVAALAGIYNEQFF
TRBJ2-2,TRBV7-6,-,CASSLAEANTGELFF
TRBJ2-5,TRBV5-8,-,CASTADLGETQYF
TRBJ2-7,TRBV7-6,TRBD2,CASSDSGTSYEQYF
TRBJ2-3,TRBV7-9,-,CASSDSLTDTQYF
TRBJ2-1,TRBV4-2,TRBD2,CASSHDGTSENYNEQFF
TRBJ1-3,TRBV27,-,CASSSSGTTSGNTIYF
TRBJ2-7,TRBV30,-,CAWSRSSLFSEQYF
TRBJ2-7,TRBV4-1,TRBD1,CASSTGTGTYEQYF
TRBJ2-7,TRBV6-6,-,CASSYSPAADEQYF
TRBJ2-1,TRBV4-1,-,CASSQGSGSHEQFF
TRBJ2-7,TRBV7-8,TRBD2,CASSGGTSGSTPSYEQYF
TRBJ2-7,TRBV28,-,CLVGGTRSSYEQYF
TRBJ2-3,TRBV15,TRBD2,CATRKKGLAGTDTQYF
TRBJ2-7,TRBV27,TRBD1,CASSIRGDRPWEQYF
TRBJ2-1,TRBV30,-,CAWSLDSYNEQFF
TRBJ1-5,TRBV6-1,-,CASSGRYSYQPQHF
TRBJ2-7,TRBV6-6,TRBD2,CASSSSGIVSYEQYF
TRBJ2-7,TRBV5-1,-,CASSWSGLRSYEQYF
TRBJ2-5,TRBV6-1,TRBD1,CASTEGQGILETQYF
TRBJ1-1,TRBV19,-,CASSMVRTEAFF
TRBJ2-7,TRBV19,-,CASSIWGQLEQYF
TRBJ2-1,TRBV5-1,-,CASSLSRESSYNEQFF
TRBJ1-2,TRBV19,TRBD1,CASSPGTGAAVGYTF
TRBJ1-5,TRBV16,TRBD1,CASSRGTAPDPQHF
TRBJ2-7,TRBV2,TRBD1,CASRDRYSYEQYF
TRBJ1-5,TRBV19,-,CASSMDSSTPYQPQHF
TRBJ2-3,TRBV5-1,-,CASTPREKTDTQYF
TRBJ2-1,TRBV13,-,CASSLGGGPRLNEQFF
TRBJ2-7,TRBV29-1,-,CSVVQGLSSYEQYF
TRBJ2-7,TRBV4-1,TRBD2,CASSQAGTSDYEQYF
TRBJ1-4,TRBV29-1,-,CSVVVPQTNEKLFF
TRBJ2-7,TRBV27,-,CASSFQSSYEQYF
TRBJ2-5,TRBV28,TRBD2,CASSPRGTSGRVKETQYF
TRBJ2-2,TRBV7-9,-,CASSRTGELFF
TRBJ2-1,TRBV19,-,CASRISGIAYNEQFF
TRBJ1-4,TRBV5-4,-,CATRLDRTEKLFF
TRBJ2-1,TRBV10-3,TRBD1,CAINGETGTYNEQFF
TRBJ2-7,TRBV4-1,-,CASSQAGTEYEQYF
TRBJ2-5,TRBV7-9,-,CASSLEGLETQYF
TRBJ1-1,TRBV2,-,CASKENTEAFF
TRBJ2-7,TRBV2,-,CASGGRAFSHEQYF
TRBJ1-2,TRBV7-6,TRBD1,CASSFGHRGSGYTF
TRBJ2-2,TRBV18,TRBD1,CASSKRDRDRTGELFF